The 20 T cell receptor beta chains reported below all come from one sample, sequenced in a study of T cell responses to AZD1222 COVID-19 vaccine. Produced via immunoSEQ multiplex PCR; TCRdb's table is partial and in-frame only. The sample lists 85,000 to 100,000 clones; approximately 90% were seen once. Source: peripheral blood, taken on day 0 of AZD1222 vaccination. The origin of the receptors is an adult in good health.

The V and J genes are TRBV6-5 and TRBJ1-5; D is unclear. Per the germline V gene, CDR1 is MNHEY and CDR2 is SVGAGI. The CDR3 sequence is 15 residues long. Trimming took off 0 bases at V and 9 bases at J, with 15 bases between the two ends. Here the CDR3 DNA reads TGTGCCAGCAGTTACTCGAAGCCCGAGGATTCGCCCCAGCATTTT. Its protein product is CASSYSKPEDSPQHF.

J is TRBJ2-7 and V is TRBV5-4; D is ambiguous. The CDR3 runs 14 residues. Germline V lookup: CDR1 SGHNT, CDR2 YYREEE (reference sequence). V dropped 0 bases and J dropped 5 bases, with 12 bases sitting between them. The CDR3 reads CASSLGRPAHEQYF. For the CDR3, the DNA is TGTGCCAGCAGCTTGGGCCGCCCGGCCCACGAGCAGTACTTC.

V and J are TRBV6-2 or TRBV6-3 and TRBJ1-4; a weak D match, TRBD1 (5 bases). Per the germline V gene, CDR1 is MNHEY and CDR2 is SVGEGT. CDR3 length: 14 amino acids. Trimming took off 6 bases at V and 8 bases at J, with 16 bases between the two ends. This chain's CDR3 is CASSQNDGAEKLFF. Written as DNA, the CDR3 is TGTGCCAGCAGCCAAAATGACGGGGCGGAAAAACTGTTTTTT.

The V and J genes are TRBV28 and TRBJ1-2; 9 nucleotides align to TRBD1. V lost 6 bases to trimming and J lost 4 bases; unmatched junction nucleotides: 6. The CDR3 sequence is 14 residues long. Germline assignment: CDR1 MDHEN and CDR2 SYDVKM. CDR3 amino acids: CASSKQGASYGYTF. CDR3 nucleotides: TGTGCCAGCAGCAAACAGGGGGCTTCCTATGGCTACACCTTC.

The chain links TRBV28 to TRBJ2-7; D tentatively reads TRBD1 or TRBD2 (5 bases each). V lost 5 bases to trimming and J lost 6 bases, with 20 bases between them. Germline V gene lookup returns CDR1 MDHEN and CDR2 SYDVKM. The CDR3 loop spans 15 amino acids. CDR3 protein: CASSPPGPRILEQYF. In nucleotides, the CDR3 is TGTGCCAGCAGTCCCCCGGGACCCAGAATACTCGAGCAGTACTTC.

The chain employs TRBV6-5 and TRBJ1-5; D is unresolved. Germline-derived CDR1 and CDR2 are MNHEY and SVGAGI. V shed 7 bases and J shed 5 bases, with 18 bases lying between them. The CDR3 length is 15 residues. DNA of the CDR3: TGTGCCAGCACCGAAAACGCGGTGGTAGATCAGCCCCAGCATTTT. Amino acid sequence: CASTENAVVDQPQHF.

The gene calls are TRBV5-1 and TRBJ1-4, with D maybe TRBD1 (5 bases). V dropped 7 bases and J dropped 0 bases, with 25 bases sitting between them. The CDR3 covers 19 residues. Per the germline V gene, CDR1 is SGHRS and CDR2 is YFSETQ. The CDR3 DNA sequence: TGCGCCAGCTCTCCAGGGAGAGGGCCACCTCGGGCAACTAATGAAAAACTGTTTTTT. Its protein is CASSPGRGPPRATNEKLFF.

The rearrangement uses TRBV6-5 and TRBJ1-2; D is perhaps TRBD1 (5 bases). Germline V gene data show CDR1 as MNHEY and CDR2 as SVGAGI. Trimming pared 1 base from V and 4 bases from J, leaving 16 bases between. This CDR3 spans 16 amino acids. CDR3 in DNA: TGTGCCAGCAGTTACTACCGGACATCCCTATTCTATGGCTACACCTTC. This gives the protein CASSYYRTSLFYGYTF.

The table lists this clone with a few counts. The chain is built from TRBV30 and TRBJ1-1; possibly TRBD1 for D (5 bases). This CDR3 has 13 residues. Per the germline V gene, CDR1 is GTSNPN and CDR2 is SVGIG (reference sequence). Deletions cut 0 bases from V and 6 bases from J, with 11 bases between. CDR3 protein: CAWSVSWGAEAFF. CDR3 DNA sequence: TGTGCCTGGAGTGTATCATGGGGGGCTGAAGCTTTCTTT.

The chain combines TRBV28 with TRBJ2-1; D unresolved. With 6 bases removed from V and 3 bases from J, the gap between germline ends came to 3 bases. Germline assignment: CDR1 MDHEN and CDR2 SYDVKM. The CDR3 has 11 residues. The DNA for the CDR3 is TGTGCCAGCAGGATCTACAATGAGCAGTTCTTC. Translated: CASRIYNEQFF.

This clone has just a few counts. This chain connects TRBV12-3 or TRBV12-4 to TRBJ1-2; D is unresolved. The CDR3 has 12 amino acids. The V end was cut by 5 bases, the J end by 8 bases, with 12 bases between. CDR3 sequence reads: CASSLPPAGYTF. CDR3 DNA: TGTGCCAGCAGTCTACCCCCGGCCGGCTACACCTTC.

This clone has just one count. This chain joins TRBV19 and TRBJ2-5; the D call may be TRBD1 or TRBD2 (5 bases each). Germline loops: CDR1 LNHDA, CDR2 SQIVND (reference sequence). Trimming shortened V by 2 bases and J by 7 bases, and 14 bases separated the two germline ends. This CDR3 is built from 14 residues. The CDR3: CASSIPGRRTTQYF. CDR3 nucleotide sequence: TGTGCCAGTAGTATACCGGGGCGAAGGACGACCCAGTACTTC. The variable domain in full, with the rest retrieved from reference TRBV19 and TRBJ2-5, is DGGITQSPKYLFRKEGQNVTLSCEQNLNHDAMYWYRQDPGQGLRLIYYSQIVNDFQKGDIAEGYSVSREKKESFPLTVTSAQKNPTAFYLCASSIPGRRTTQYFGPGTRLLVL.

The gene calls are TRBV29-1 and TRBJ2-1; either TRBD1 or TRBD2 may supply D (6 bases each). The CDR3 spans 13 residues. Germline values: CDR1 SQVTM, CDR2 ANQGSEA. The chain's CDR3 is CTLGGSSYNEQFF. The CDR3 DNA reads TGCACCTTAGGGGGGAGCTCCTACAATGAGCAGTTCTTC.

The rearrangement joins TRBV5-8 to TRBJ2-7, with 9 bases that match TRBD2. V lost 1 base, J lost 7 bases, and 9 bases stayed unmatched. CDR1 and CDR2 (germline): SGHTS, YDEGEE. The CDR3 sequence is 15 residues long. CDR3 sequence reads: CASSLFLAGVREQYF. The CDR3 DNA reads as TGTGCCAGCAGCTTGTTTTTAGCGGGAGTTAGGGAGCAGTACTTC.

The chain has TRBV3-1 (or the pseudogene TRBV3-2) and TRBJ1-2; no definite D call. V gave up 0 bases and J gave up 6 bases, with 14 bases separating them. CDR1 is LGHDT and CDR2 is YNNKEL in the germline V gene (reference sequence). This CDR3 spans 15 amino acids. The CDR3 spells CASSQEVAGWDGYTF. The DNA of the CDR3 is TGTGCCAGCAGCCAAGAAGTAGCGGGTTGGGATGGCTACACCTTC.

The chain employs TRBV19 and TRBJ1-1; no reliable D call. Trimming took off 3 bases at V and 2 bases at J, with 10 bases between the two ends. The CDR3 is 14 residues long. CDR1 is LNHDA and CDR2 is SQIVND in the germline V gene (reference sequence). CDR3 in DNA: TGTGCCAGTAGTATTGTGAACGGTAACACTGAAGCTTTCTTT. This gives the protein CASSIVNGNTEAFF.

The V and J genes are TRBV4-2 and TRBJ1-1; D gene unclear. Germline CDR1 is LGHNA and CDR2 is YNFKEQ. V gave up 0 bases and J gave up 4 bases, with 9 bases separating them. The CDR3 length is 14 residues. The CDR3 region is CASSQERVGTEAFF. In DNA form, the CDR3 reads TGTGCCAGCAGCCAAGAGAGAGTTGGCACTGAAGCTTTCTTT.

The rearrangement joins TRBV5-1 to TRBJ1-2; D is ambiguous. The CDR3 is 12 residues long. Germline V gene lookup returns CDR1 SGHRS and CDR2 YFSETQ. V was pared by 2 bases and J by 7 bases, with 9 bases between. DNA for the CDR3: TGCGCCAGCAGCTTACCCGGGTTTGGCTACACCTTC. It yields the protein CASSLPGFGYTF.

The chain employs TRBV4-2 and TRBJ1-1; 8 bases map to TRBD1. Trimming removed 3 bases from V and 1 base from J; junction bases left unmatched: 4. The germline V gene has CDR1 LGHNA and CDR2 YNFKEQ. This CDR3 comprises 15 residues. This CDR3 reads CASSHPGTGNTEAFF. CDR3 bases: TGTGCCAGCAGCCACCCCGGGACAGGGAACACTGAAGCTTTCTTT.

The genes are TRBV19 and TRBJ1-6; 8 bases agree with TRBD1. V lost 3 bases to trimming and J lost 9 bases; unmatched junction nucleotides: 4. The CDR3 runs 14 residues. The germline CDR1 and CDR2 sequences are LNHDA and SQIVND (reference sequence). The CDR3 is CASSIRDRRSPLHF. The CDR3 coding sequence is TGTGCCAGTAGTATTAGGGACAGGCGTTCACCCCTCCACTTT.